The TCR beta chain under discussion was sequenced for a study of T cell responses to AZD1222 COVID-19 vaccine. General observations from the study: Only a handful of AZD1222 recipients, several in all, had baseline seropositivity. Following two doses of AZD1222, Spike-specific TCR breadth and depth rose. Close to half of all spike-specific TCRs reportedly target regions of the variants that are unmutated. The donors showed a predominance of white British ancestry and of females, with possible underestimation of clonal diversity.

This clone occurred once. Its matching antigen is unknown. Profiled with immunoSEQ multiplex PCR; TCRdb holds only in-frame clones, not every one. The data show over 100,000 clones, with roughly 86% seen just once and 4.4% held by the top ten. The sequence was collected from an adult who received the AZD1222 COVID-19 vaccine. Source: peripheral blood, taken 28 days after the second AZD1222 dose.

The DNA of the CDR3 is TGCAGTGCTAGCGTTCAGCCCCAGCATTTT. Encoded protein: CSASVQPQHF. The chain combines TRBV20-1 with TRBJ1-5; D unresolved. From germline, CDR1 is DFQATT and CDR2 SNEGSKA (reference sequence). This CDR3 region has 10 residues. The ends were cut back, 3 bases at V and 6 bases at J, with 3 bases in the middle.